One and the same sample provided the 8 T cell receptor beta chains below, sequenced in a study of blood T cell repertoires in COVID-19. TCRdb keeps only in-frame clones here, not all; method: immunoSEQ multiplex PCR. The sample yields some 300,000 clones, approximately 89% seen once. Sequenced: peripheral blood. These receptors were taken from a woman in her 30s who had recovered from COVID-19.

This clone has more than one count but fewer than ten. The chain is built from TRBV6-5 and TRBJ1-5; D is unclear. Germline V gives CDR1 MNHEY, CDR2 SVGAGI. The CDR3 totals 14 residues. Trimming shortened V by 5 bases and J by 2 bases, and 10 bases separated the two germline ends. In nucleotides, the CDR3 is TGTGCCAGCAGTCCGTTTCCTGGCAATCAGCCCCAGCATTTT. Translation gives CASSPFPGNQPQHF.

This clone came up once. The chain combines TRBV11-2 with TRBJ2-2, with 9 bases identical to TRBD1. Germline V gives CDR1 SGHAT, CDR2 FQNNGV. CDR3 length: 16 amino acids. The trim removed 5 bases at V and 0 bases at J, leaving 4 bases unmatched. CDR3 sequence reads: CASSPGQGANTGELFF. CDR3 in DNA: TGTGCCAGCAGCCCGGGACAGGGCGCGAACACCGGGGAGCTGTTTTTT.

V is TRBV4-2 and J is TRBJ2-7; D uncertain. V was clipped by 0 bases and J by 2 bases, with 11 bases between them. The CDR3 runs to 15 residues. Germline V gives CDR1 LGHNA, CDR2 YNFKEQ. Written as DNA, the CDR3 is TGTGCCAGCAGCCAAGATTCATCAGGTACCTACGAGCAGTACTTC. This sequence encodes CASSQDSSGTYEQYF.

The chain recombines TRBV19 with TRBJ2-2; D gene ambiguous. Trimming cost V 3 bases and J 3 bases, with 11 bases left between them. Germline CDR1 reads LNHDA; CDR2 reads SQIVND (reference sequence). There are 15 residues in the CDR3. CDR3 sequence: CASSIATNYTGELFF. CDR3 DNA: TGTGCCAGTAGTATTGCGACAAATTACACCGGGGAGCTGTTTTTT.

The chain recombines TRBV19 with TRBJ1-2; D gene uncertain. Looked up from germline, CDR1 is LNHDA and CDR2 is SQIVND (reference sequence). With 9 bases removed from V and 2 bases from J, the gap between germline ends came to 7 bases. The CDR3 length is 11 residues. The CDR3, as DNA: TGTGCCAGCGCGTCAAACTATGGCTACACCTTC. Encoded protein: CASASNYGYTF.

The gene calls are TRBV7-2 and TRBJ1-1; tentative D call: TRBD1 (5 bases). The germline V gene encodes CDR1 SGHTA and CDR2 FQGNSA. This CDR3 is 15 amino acids long. V lost 1 base, J lost 9 bases, and 18 bases lay in between. DNA for the CDR3: TGTGCCAGCAGCTTAGGGGTGGCGGGGGTCAGGAAAGCTTTCTTT. This codes for CASSLGVAGVRKAFF.

This chain links TRBV19 with TRBJ1-1; 8 nucleotides line up with TRBD1. This CDR3 has 14 residues. V shed 4 bases, J shed 4 bases, and the junction held 5 bases outside the gene matches. CDR1 is LNHDA and CDR2 is SQIVND in the germline V gene (reference sequence). The CDR3 protein is CASSRQGALTEAFF. The DNA of the CDR3 is TGTGCCAGTAGTAGGCAGGGGGCTCTCACTGAAGCTTTCTTT.

The V gene is TRBV5-4, the J gene TRBJ2-2; 7 bases are shared with TRBD1. Trimming at V came to 4 bases and at J to 0 bases, leaving 3 bases not matched to a gene. Germline CDR1 and CDR2: SGHNT and YYREEE (reference sequence). CDR3 length: 15 amino acids. CDR3 coding DNA: TGTGCCAGCAGCCCCGGGACAGCGAACACCGGGGAGCTGTTTTTT. Amino acid sequence: CASSPGTANTGELFF.